The text below deals with one T cell receptor beta chain. The sample comes from a study of blood T cell repertoires in COVID-19. Study overall: Specimens from acute and convalescent COVID-19 originated in the United States, Italy and Spain.

Libraries were prepared by immunoSEQ multiplex PCR; TCRdb keeps only in-frame clonotypes and omits some of them. This sample has about 250,000 clones, with approximately 85% found just once. CDR1 and CDR2 (germline): SGHVS, FQNEAQ. The CDR3 has 16 amino acids. With V trimmed by 4 bases and J by 0 bases, 3 bases remained unmatched. The chain links TRBV7-8 to TRBJ2-7, with TRBD2 identical over 13 bases. This receptor was obtained from a woman in her forties or fifties who had been exposed to COVID-19. The sample taken for sequencing was PBMCs or T cells enriched from blood (not recorded which). CDR3 loop: CASSSGTSGTSYEQYF. In DNA, the CDR3 is TGTGCCAGCAGCTCAGGGACTAGCGGGACCTCCTACGAGCAGTACTTC.